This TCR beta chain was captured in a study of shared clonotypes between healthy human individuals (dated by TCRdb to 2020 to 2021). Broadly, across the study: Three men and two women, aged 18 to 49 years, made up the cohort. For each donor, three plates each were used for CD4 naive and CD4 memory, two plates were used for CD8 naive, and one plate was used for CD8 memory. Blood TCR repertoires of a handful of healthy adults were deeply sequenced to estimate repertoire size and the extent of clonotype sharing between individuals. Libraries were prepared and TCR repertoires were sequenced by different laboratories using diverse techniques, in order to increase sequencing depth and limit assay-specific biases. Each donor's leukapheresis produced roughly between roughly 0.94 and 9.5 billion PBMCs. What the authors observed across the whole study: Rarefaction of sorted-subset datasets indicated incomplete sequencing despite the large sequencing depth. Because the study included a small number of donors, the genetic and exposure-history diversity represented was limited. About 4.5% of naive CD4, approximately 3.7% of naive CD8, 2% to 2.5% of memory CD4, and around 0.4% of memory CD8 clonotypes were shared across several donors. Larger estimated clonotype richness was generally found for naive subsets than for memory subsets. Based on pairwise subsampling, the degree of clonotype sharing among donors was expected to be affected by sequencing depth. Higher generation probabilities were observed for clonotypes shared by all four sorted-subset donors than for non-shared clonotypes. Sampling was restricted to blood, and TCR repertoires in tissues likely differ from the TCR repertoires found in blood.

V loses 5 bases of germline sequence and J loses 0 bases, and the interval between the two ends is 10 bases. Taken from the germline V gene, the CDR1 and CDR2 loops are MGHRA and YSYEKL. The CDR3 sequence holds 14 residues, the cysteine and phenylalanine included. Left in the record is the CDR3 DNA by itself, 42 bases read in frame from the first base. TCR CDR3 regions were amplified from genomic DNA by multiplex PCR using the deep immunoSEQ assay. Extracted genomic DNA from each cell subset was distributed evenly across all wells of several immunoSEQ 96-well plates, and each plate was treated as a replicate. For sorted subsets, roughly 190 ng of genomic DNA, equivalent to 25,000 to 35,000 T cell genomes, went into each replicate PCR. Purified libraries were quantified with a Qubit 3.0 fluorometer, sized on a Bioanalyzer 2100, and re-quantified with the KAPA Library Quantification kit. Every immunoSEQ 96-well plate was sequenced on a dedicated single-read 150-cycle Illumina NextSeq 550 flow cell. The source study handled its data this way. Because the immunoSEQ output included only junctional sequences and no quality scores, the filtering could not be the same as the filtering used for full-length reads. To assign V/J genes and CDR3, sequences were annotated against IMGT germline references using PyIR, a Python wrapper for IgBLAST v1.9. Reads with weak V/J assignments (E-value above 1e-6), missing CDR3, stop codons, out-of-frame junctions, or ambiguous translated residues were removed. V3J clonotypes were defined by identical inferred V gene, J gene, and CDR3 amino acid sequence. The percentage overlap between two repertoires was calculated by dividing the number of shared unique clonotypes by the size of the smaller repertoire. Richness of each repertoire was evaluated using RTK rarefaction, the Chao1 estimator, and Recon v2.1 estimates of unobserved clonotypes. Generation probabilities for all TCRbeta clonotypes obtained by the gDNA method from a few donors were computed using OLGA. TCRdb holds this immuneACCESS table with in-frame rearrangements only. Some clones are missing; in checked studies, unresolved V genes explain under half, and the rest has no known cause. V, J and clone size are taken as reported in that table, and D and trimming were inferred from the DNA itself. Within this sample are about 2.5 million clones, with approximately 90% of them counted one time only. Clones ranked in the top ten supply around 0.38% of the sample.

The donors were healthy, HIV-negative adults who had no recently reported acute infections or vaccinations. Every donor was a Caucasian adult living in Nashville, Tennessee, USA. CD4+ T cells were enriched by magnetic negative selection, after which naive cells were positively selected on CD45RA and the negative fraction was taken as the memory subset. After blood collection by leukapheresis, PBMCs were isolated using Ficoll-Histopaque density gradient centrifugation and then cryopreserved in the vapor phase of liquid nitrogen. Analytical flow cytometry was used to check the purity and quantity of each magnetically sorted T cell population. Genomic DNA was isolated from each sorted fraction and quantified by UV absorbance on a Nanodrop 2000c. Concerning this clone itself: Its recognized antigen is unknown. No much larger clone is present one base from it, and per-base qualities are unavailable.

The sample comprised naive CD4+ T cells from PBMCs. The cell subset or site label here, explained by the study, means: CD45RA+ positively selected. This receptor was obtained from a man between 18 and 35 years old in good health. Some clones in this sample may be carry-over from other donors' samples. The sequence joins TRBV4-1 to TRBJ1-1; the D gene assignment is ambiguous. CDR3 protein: CASSALEMNTEAFF. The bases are TGCGCCAGCAGCGCGCTTGAAATGAACACTGAAGCTTTCTTT.